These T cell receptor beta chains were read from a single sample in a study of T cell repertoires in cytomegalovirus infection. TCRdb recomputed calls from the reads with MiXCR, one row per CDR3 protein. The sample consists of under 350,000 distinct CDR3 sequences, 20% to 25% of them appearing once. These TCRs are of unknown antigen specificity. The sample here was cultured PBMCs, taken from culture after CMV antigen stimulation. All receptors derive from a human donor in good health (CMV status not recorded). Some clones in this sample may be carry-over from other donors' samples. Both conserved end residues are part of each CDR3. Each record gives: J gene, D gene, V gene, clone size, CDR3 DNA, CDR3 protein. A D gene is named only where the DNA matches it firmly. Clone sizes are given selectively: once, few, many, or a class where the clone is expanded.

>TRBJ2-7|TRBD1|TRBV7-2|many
TGTGCCAGCAGCTGGGACCGGGACAGGGGTTCCTACGAGCAGTACTTC
CASSWDRDRGSYEQYF
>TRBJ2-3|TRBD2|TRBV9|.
TGTGCCAGCAGCAAGGGAGCGGGGACTAGCACAGATACGCAGTATTTT
CASSKGAGTSTDTQYF
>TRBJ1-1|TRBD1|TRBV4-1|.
TGCGCCAGCAGCTACGGACAGGGGTCTGGGAACACTGAAGCTTTCTTT
CASSYGQGSGNTEAFF
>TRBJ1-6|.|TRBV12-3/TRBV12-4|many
TGTGCCAGCAGGGGCACAGGGTACTCACCCCTCCACTTT
CASRGTGYSPLHF
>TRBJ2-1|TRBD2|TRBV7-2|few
TGTGCCAGCAGCCAAAAAGCGGGAGGGCCGAATGAGCAGTTCTTC
CASSQKAGGPNEQFF
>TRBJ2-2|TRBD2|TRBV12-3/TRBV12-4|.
TGTGCCAGCACCCTTAGCGGGGGGAAAGGGACCGGGGAGCTGTTTTTT
CASTLSGGKGTGELFF
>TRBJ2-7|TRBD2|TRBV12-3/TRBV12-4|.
TGTGCCACCGGGACTAGCGGTCGCTACGAGCGGTACTTC
CATGTSGRYERYF
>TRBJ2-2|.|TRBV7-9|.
TGTGCCAGCAGCCAATTGACCGCGGGACCGGAGAACACCGGGGAGCTGTTTTTT
CASSQLTAGPENTGELFF
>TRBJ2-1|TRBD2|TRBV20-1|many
TGCAGTGCTAATTCTGGACTAGCGTTCTCGGATGAGCAGTTCTTC
CSANSGLAFSDEQFF
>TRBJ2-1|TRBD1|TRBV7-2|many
TGTGCCAGCAGCTTCCTGACAGGGTGGAGTGAGCAGTTCTTC
CASSFLTGWSEQFF
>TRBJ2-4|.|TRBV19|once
TGTGCCAGTACCAACAGCCTGCTAGCCAAAAACATTCAGTACTTC
CASTNSLLAKNIQYF
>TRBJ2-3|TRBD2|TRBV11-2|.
TGTGCCAGCAGCTTCCCCTCGACTAGCGGACGCACAGATACGCAGTATTTT
CASSFPSTSGRTDTQYF
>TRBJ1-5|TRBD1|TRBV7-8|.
TGTGCCAGCAGCACGGACAGGGCAGACAATCAGCCCCAGCATTTT
CASSTDRADNQPQHF
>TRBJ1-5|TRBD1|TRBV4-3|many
TGCGCCAGCAGCCAAGAGTGGTCAGGGGGCAAACAGCCCCAGCATTTT
CASSQEWSGGKQPQHF
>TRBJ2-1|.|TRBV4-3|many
TGCGCCAGCAGCCAAGATCCTTCGTACAATGAGCAGTTCTTC
CASSQDPSYNEQFF
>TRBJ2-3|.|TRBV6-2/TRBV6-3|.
TGTGCCAGCAGCCAGAGAGGCACTACGCAGTATTTT
CASSQRGTTQYF
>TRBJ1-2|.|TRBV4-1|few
TGCGCCAGCAGCCTCTTACTAGAATCGGACAGCTATGGCTACACCTTC
CASSLLLESDSYGYTF
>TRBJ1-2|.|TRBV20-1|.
TGCAGTGCTAGAGACAAAGCCTATGGCTACACCTTC
CSARDKAYGYTF
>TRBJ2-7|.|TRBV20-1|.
TGCAGTGCTCCGGGATCACAATACGAGCAGTACTTC
CSAPGSQYEQYF
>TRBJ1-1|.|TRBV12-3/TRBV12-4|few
TGTGCCAGCAGTTTCGGTCAGGGGAGCACTGAAGCTTTCTTT
CASSFGQGSTEAFF
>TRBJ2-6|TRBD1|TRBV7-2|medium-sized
TGTGCCAGCAGCTTAGGGACAGGTTTCTCTGGGGCCAACGTCCTGACTTTC
CASSLGTGFSGANVLTF
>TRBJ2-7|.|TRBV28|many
TGTGCCAGCAGTTTAACGGGAAGCTCCTACGAGCAGTACTTC
CASSLTGSSYEQYF
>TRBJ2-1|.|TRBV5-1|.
TGCGCCAGCAGCGTGGACCAGTACAATGAGCAGTTCTTC
CASSVDQYNEQFF
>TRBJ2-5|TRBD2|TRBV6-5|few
TGTGCCAGCAGTTACCTAACTAGCGGGAGACAGACCCAGTACTTC
CASSYLTSGRQTQYF
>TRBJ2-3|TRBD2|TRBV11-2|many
TGTGCCAGCAGCTTACAGTCGAGGGCCAGGGAGGGGGATACGCAGTATTTT
CASSLQSRAREGDTQYF
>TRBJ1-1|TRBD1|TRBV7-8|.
TGTGCCAGCAGTACAGGGGGCAGAATGAACACTGAAGCTTTCTTT
CASSTGGRMNTEAFF
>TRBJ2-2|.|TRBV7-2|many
TGTGCCAGCAGCTTAACAGCGAACACCGGGGAGCTGTTTTTT
CASSLTANTGELFF
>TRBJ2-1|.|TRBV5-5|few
TGTGCCAGCAGCTTGTTAGACGGGAGCTTGGATGAGCAGTTCTTC
CASSLLDGSLDEQFF
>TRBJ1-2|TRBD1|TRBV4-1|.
TGCGCCAGCAGCCCCCCACCGGGACAGGATTCCTATGGCTACACCTTC
CASSPPPGQDSYGYTF
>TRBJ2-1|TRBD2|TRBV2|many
TGTGCCAGCAGTGATATTCCTAGCGGCAACTACAATGAGCAGTTCTTC
CASSDIPSGNYNEQFF
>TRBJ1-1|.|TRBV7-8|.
TGTGCCAGCAGCCTGAGGGTGATCACTGAAGCTTTCTTT
CASSLRVITEAFF
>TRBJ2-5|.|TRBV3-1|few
TGTGCCAGCAGAGGAGGGAGTACTAGGGAGACCCAGTACTTC
CASRGGSTRETQYF